The 3 T cell receptor beta chains below come from one sample, sequenced in a study of blood T cells in healthy people across ages. A second PCR, run for about 6 to 11 cycles, used a sample-barcoded 5' primer plus a J-beta primer mix. TCRdb re-derived calls from the 5' RACE reads in MiXCR, one entry per CDR3 protein. The repertoire holds some 1.4 million distinct CDR3 sequences, with 42% as singletons. Sequencing was performed on blood. These TCRs come from a woman younger than 30 in good health.

This clonotype was found a few times. The gene calls are TRBV27 and TRBJ1-2; possibly TRBD1 for D (6 bases). The V end lost 3 bases, the J end lost 3 bases, and 14 bases lay between the germline ends. The CDR3 has 15 residues. The germline V gene encodes CDR1 MNHEY and CDR2 SMNVEV (reference sequence). This chain's CDR3 is CASSFLTGQYYGYTF. CDR3 sequence (DNA): TGTGCCAGCAGTTTCCTGACCGGACAGTACTATGGCTACACCTTC.

This clonotype was seen a single time. Given a much more abundant clone one base away, this may be a read error. This rearrangement joins TRBV5-1 to TRBJ2-3; D call uncertain. The CDR3 runs 16 residues. The germline V and J ends were trimmed by 0 bases and 2 bases, with 13 bases remaining between them. Germline CDR1 reads SGHRS; CDR2 reads YFSETQ. CDR3 sequence: CASSLGVRPDTDTQYF. DNA of the CDR3: TGCGCCAGCAGCTTGGGCGTGAGGCCCGACACAGATACGCAGTATTTT.

This clonotype appeared a few times. This chain joins TRBV7-2 and TRBJ2-1; 12 bases map to TRBD1. The CDR3 loop spans 15 amino acids. V shed 5 bases and J 7 bases; nucleotides not matched to a gene: 6. From germline, CDR1 is SGHTA and CDR2 FQGNSA. CDR3 DNA: TGTGCCAGCAGCCGTGGGGACAGGGGGCGGAATGAGCAGTTCTTC. Translation gives CASSRGDRGRNEQFF.